Below, 21 T cell receptor beta chains from the same sample are listed, as sequenced in a study of blood T cell repertoires in COVID-19. This table comes from immunoSEQ multiplex PCR, and its TCRdb copy is limited to in-frame clones, with some not included. This sample has just over 150,000 clones, with 75% to 90% found just once. The material sequenced was peripheral blood. Receptor source: a woman in her thirties or forties with acute or convalescent COVID-19.

This chain connects TRBV5-1 to TRBJ2-1; 9 bases fit TRBD2. This CDR3 spans 15 amino acids. J lost 8 bases, V lost 5 bases, and 11 bases had no gene match. CDR1 SGHRS and CDR2 YFSETQ come from the germline V gene. Here the CDR3 DNA reads TGCGCCAGCAGGAGTATGGGACTAGCTGTCGATGAGCAGTTCTTC. This gives the protein CASRSMGLAVDEQFF.

The chain carries TRBV5-6 and TRBJ1-1; D remains unclear. The germline V and J ends were trimmed by 0 bases and 4 bases, with 13 bases remaining between them. From germline, CDR1 is SGHDT and CDR2 YYEEEE. The CDR3 covers 15 residues. The CDR3: CASSLDGSAFTEAFF. The CDR3 bases are TGTGCCAGCAGCTTGGATGGCAGTGCCTTCACTGAAGCTTTCTTT.

V gene TRBV5-8 combines with J gene TRBJ1-4; possibly TRBD1 for D (6 bases). CDR1 is SGHTS and CDR2 is YDEGEE in the germline V gene. V dropped 4 bases and J dropped 3 bases, with 16 bases sitting between them. This CDR3 region has 16 residues. CDR3 DNA: TGTGCCAGCAGCGTCGGACAGTCGGGATCTAATGAAAAACTGTTTTTT. Its protein is CASSVGQSGSNEKLFF.

The genes are TRBV6-5 and TRBJ2-1; possible D gene TRBD1, 6 bases. CDR1 and CDR2 from the germline V gene are MNHEY and SVGAGI. Trimming pared 7 bases from V and 6 bases from J, leaving 16 bases between. CDR3 size: 14 residues. CDR3 nucleotide sequence: TGTGCCAGCACCCCGGGACACCGGGCCAATGAGCAGTTCTTC. Amino acids: CASTPGHRANEQFF.

The chain carries TRBV24-1 and TRBJ1-4; 8 bases match TRBD1. The CDR3 totals 15 residues. Germline CDR1 and CDR2: KGHDR and SFDVKD. The V segment lost 4 bases and the J segment 7 bases; nucleotides outside the gene matches: 7. CDR3 bases: TGTGCCACCAGTGACGGACAGGGACTCGGTGAAAAACTGTTTTTT. Protein product: CATSDGQGLGEKLFF.

V usage is TRBV3-1 (or the pseudogene TRBV3-2) and J usage is TRBJ2-1, with no clear D. This CDR3 region has 14 residues. The germline V gene encodes CDR1 LGHDT and CDR2 YNNKEL (reference sequence). Trimming pared 5 bases from V and 9 bases from J, leaving 17 bases between. CDR3 sequence (DNA): TGTGCCAGCAGCACCTTGTCACCCCAAGCTGAGCAGTTCTTC. Its translation: CASSTLSPQAEQFF.

The rearrangement joins TRBV5-1 to TRBJ1-2; D not certain. The germline V gene has CDR1 SGHRS and CDR2 YFSETQ. The CDR3 is 13 residues long. Trimming removed 1 base from V and 1 base from J, with 5 bases in between. This CDR3 reads CASSLSVNYGYTF. CDR3 DNA sequence: TGCGCCAGCAGCTTGTCAGTTAACTATGGCTACACCTTC.

The chain joins TRBV14 to TRBJ2-7; perhaps TRBD2 as D (5 bases). The V end lost 0 bases, the J end lost 3 bases, and 12 bases lay between the germline ends. The length of the CDR3 is 15 residues. Germline CDR1 and CDR2: SGHDN and FVKESK. The CDR3 sequence: CASSQDWTFNYEQYF. CDR3 coding DNA: TGTGCCAGCAGCCAAGATTGGACTTTTAACTACGAGCAGTACTTC.

This CDR3 reads CASSQREGLNEQFF. In nucleotides, the CDR3 is TGTGCCAGCAGTCAGCGGGAGGGCCTTAATGAGCAGTTCTTC. The chain couples TRBV11-3 to TRBJ2-1; 10 positions agree with TRBD2. Germline V gene sequence: CDR1 SGHNT, CDR2 YENEEA. With 6 bases clipped from V and 7 bases from J, the junction kept 6 bases outside the gene matches. The CDR3 is 14 residues long.

The rearrangement joins TRBV18 to TRBJ2-7, with no clear D. Trimming took off 2 bases at V and 2 bases at J, with 10 bases between the two ends. Germline V gives CDR1 KGHSH, CDR2 LQKENI. This CDR3 has 14 residues. The CDR3 reads CASSPKTETYEQYF. For the CDR3, the DNA is TGTGCCAGCTCACCAAAAACAGAAACCTACGAGCAGTACTTC.

The rearrangement links TRBV5-1 to TRBJ2-1, with 15 bases fitting TRBD2. This CDR3 is built from 17 residues. The trim removed 4 bases at V and 7 bases at J, leaving 9 bases unmatched. CDR1 SGHRS and CDR2 YFSETQ come from the germline V gene. The CDR3 is CASSPGLAGGIMNEQFF. The CDR3 DNA follows: TGCGCCAGCAGCCCGGGACTAGCGGGAGGAATAATGAATGAGCAGTTCTTC.

This clone was observed a single time. V usage is TRBV27 and J usage is TRBJ1-1; 11 bases agree with TRBD1. This CDR3 comprises 16 residues. V trimming: 4 bases; J trimming: 3 bases; junction bases outside the gene matches: 7. Germline CDR1 reads MNHEY; CDR2 reads SMNVEV (reference sequence). As DNA, the CDR3 is TGTGCCAGCAGTTGGACAGGGGGCGCGATTTACACTGAAGCTTTCTTT. Its translation is CASSWTGGAIYTEAFF.

The rearrangement joins TRBV19 to TRBJ2-1, with D perhaps matching TRBD1 (5 bases). Deletions cut 5 bases from V and 7 bases from J, with 9 bases between. Germline V gives CDR1 LNHDA, CDR2 SQIVND (reference sequence). The CDR3 runs 12 residues. CDR3 sequence (DNA): TGTGCCAGTAGTTTCAGGGTAAATGAGCAGTTCTTC. Translated, it gives CASSFRVNEQFF.

V is TRBV12-5 and J is TRBJ1-3; 8 positions agree with TRBD1. Trimming cost V 4 bases and J 4 bases; bases outside gene matches: 3. The length of the CDR3 is 14 residues. Germline CDR1 reads LGHNT; CDR2 reads FRNRAP. CDR3 nucleotide sequence: TGTGCTAGTGGTTCGGACAGGGCGGGAAACACCATATATTTT. It codes for CASGSDRAGNTIYF.

The genes are TRBV9 and TRBJ1-2, with a possible D match to TRBD1 (5 bases). Trimming shortened V by 3 bases and J by 0 bases, and 18 bases separated the two germline ends. This CDR3 is built from 17 residues. Germline V CDR1 and CDR2: SGDLS, YYNGEE. The CDR3 is CASSGPTIQGTNYGYTF. The CDR3 DNA reads TGTGCCAGCAGCGGCCCCACGATCCAGGGAACTAACTATGGCTACACCTTC.

The V call is TRBV11-3, the J call TRBJ2-7, with 8 bases lining up with TRBD1. Germline V gene data show CDR1 as SGHNT and CDR2 as YENEEA. The CDR3 totals 15 residues. The J segment lost 3 bases and the V segment lost 10 bases, leaving 14 bases of the junction unmatched. The CDR3 region is CATAPRDRILYEQYF. In nucleotides, the CDR3 is TGTGCCACCGCGCCCCGGGACAGGATACTCTACGAGCAGTACTTC.

The rearrangement uses TRBV2 and TRBJ2-1, with D tentatively TRBD2 (7 bases). The CDR3 has 16 amino acids. The germline V gene encodes CDR1 SNHLY and CDR2 FYNNEI. Between the trimmed V and J ends, which lost 6 bases and 5 bases, there was a span of 20 bases. CDR3 bases: TGTGCCAGCAGGGTTCTGTCGGGGGGCCTGAACAATGAGCAGTTCTTC. Translating it yields CASRVLSGGLNNEQFF.

The rearrangement uses TRBV19 and TRBJ1-5; possible D gene TRBD1, 5 bases. The V gene lost 3 bases and the J gene lost 7 bases, with 7 bases spanning the gap. Germline V gene sequence: CDR1 LNHDA, CDR2 SQIVND (reference sequence). This CDR3 has 12 residues. CDR3 amino acids: CASSIWGQPQHF. CDR3 nucleotide sequence: TGTGCCAGTAGTATTTGGGGCCAGCCCCAGCATTTT.

This rearrangement joins TRBV19 to TRBJ2-7; the match to TRBD2 covers 10 bases. Germline V gives CDR1 LNHDA, CDR2 SQIVND (reference sequence). After removal of 5 bases from V and 3 bases from J, the junction contained 4 bases not matched to a gene. The CDR3 totals 14 residues. The CDR3, as DNA: TGTGCCAGTAGTCTCTGGACTAGCGGCTACGAGCAGTACTTC. This sequence encodes CASSLWTSGYEQYF.

In its sample, this clone was seen once. The chain carries TRBV12-3 or TRBV12-4 and TRBJ2-7; D gene uncertain. This CDR3 is 11 amino acids long. Trimming stripped 6 bases from V and 6 bases from J, with 9 bases between. The CDR3 DNA reads TGTGCCAGCAGCATAACTGCCGAGCAGTACTTC. Translating it yields CASSITAEQYF.

This clone was recorded many times. This rearrangement joins TRBV4-1 to TRBJ1-2; D possibly corresponds to TRBD1 (5 bases). Germline CDR1 and CDR2: MGHRA and YSYEKL. V was pared by 0 bases and J by 7 bases, with 12 bases between. The CDR3 has 14 amino acids. CDR3 in amino acids: CASSQEAGKFGYTF. The CDR3 nucleotides read TGCGCCAGCAGCCAAGAAGCAGGGAAGTTTGGCTACACCTTC.